This TCR beta chain is drawn from a study of blood T cells in healthy people across ages. The CDR3 has 16 amino acids. V was trimmed by 4 bases and J by 0 bases, leaving 15 bases between them. Donors ranged from about 6 to 95 years old and were healthy Caucasians in Russia. This clonotype was detected a few times. Through a sample-barcoded 5' primer and a J-beta primer mix, a second PCR was run for 7 to 11 cycles. Every cDNA molecule bore a tag from a template-switch adaptor containing 12 random nucleotides. TCRdb re-called the 5' RACE reads with MiXCR, one entry per CDR3 protein. The data show approximately 810,000 distinct CDR3 sequences, 25% to 35% seen once.

This TCR derives from a woman at least 80 years old in good health. Sequencing was performed on blood. The V call is TRBV12-3 or TRBV12-4, the J call TRBJ1-1; no clear D gene. The CDR3 is CASSSPWRGLNTEAFF. The DNA for the CDR3 is TGTGCCAGCAGTTCGCCGTGGAGAGGGCTGAACACTGAAGCTTTCTTT.